This T cell receptor (beta chain) was obtained from a study of blood T cells in healthy people across ages. The second PCR ran roughly 7 to 12 cycles with a sample-barcoded 5' primer and J-beta primers. Each single sample gave us at least 2.5 million CDR3-containing paired-end reads. TCRdb itself ran the 5' RACE reads through MiXCR, one entry per CDR3 protein. Found here are 920,000 or so distinct CDR3 sequences, 40% to 50% of them singletons; the top ten hold 15% to 20%. Healthy Caucasian individuals from Russia aged roughly 6 to 90 served as donors. The CDR3 runs 13 residues. Trimming shortened V by 3 bases and J by 9 bases, and 11 bases separated the two germline ends. Germline lookup yields CDR1 MGHRA and CDR2 YSYEKL.

This chain links TRBV4-1 with TRBJ2-2; a weak D match, TRBD2 (5 bases). Material for sequencing was blood. The receptor comes from a woman aged 55-75 years in good health. CDR3 bases: TGCGCCAGCAGCCAGGAGAGACTACGGGAGCTGTTTTTT. It encodes CASSQERLRELFF.